This T cell receptor (beta chain) is from a study of PD-1 blockade in classical Hodgkin lymphoma. Only in-frame clones appear in the TCRdb table, and some are missing; sequencing was by immunoSEQ multiplex PCR. The sample includes 20,000 to 30,000 clones, 65% to 80% of them seen just once. Autologous stem cell transplantation was followed by relapse in every patient, and brentuximab vedotin exposure varied. Germline lookup yields CDR1 SGHDN and CDR2 FVKESK. V lost 4 bases and J lost 1, with 3 bases in between. There are 12 residues in the CDR3. The material sequenced was peripheral blood mononuclear cells (PBMCs), taken before the second cycle of nivolumab. The origin of this receptor is a human donor with classical Hodgkin lymphoma. The chain carries TRBV14 and TRBJ2-3; D is ambiguous. CDR3 sequence reads: CASSPGTDTQYF. CDR3 nucleotide sequence: TGTGCCAGCAGCCCCGGCACAGATACGCAGTATTTT.